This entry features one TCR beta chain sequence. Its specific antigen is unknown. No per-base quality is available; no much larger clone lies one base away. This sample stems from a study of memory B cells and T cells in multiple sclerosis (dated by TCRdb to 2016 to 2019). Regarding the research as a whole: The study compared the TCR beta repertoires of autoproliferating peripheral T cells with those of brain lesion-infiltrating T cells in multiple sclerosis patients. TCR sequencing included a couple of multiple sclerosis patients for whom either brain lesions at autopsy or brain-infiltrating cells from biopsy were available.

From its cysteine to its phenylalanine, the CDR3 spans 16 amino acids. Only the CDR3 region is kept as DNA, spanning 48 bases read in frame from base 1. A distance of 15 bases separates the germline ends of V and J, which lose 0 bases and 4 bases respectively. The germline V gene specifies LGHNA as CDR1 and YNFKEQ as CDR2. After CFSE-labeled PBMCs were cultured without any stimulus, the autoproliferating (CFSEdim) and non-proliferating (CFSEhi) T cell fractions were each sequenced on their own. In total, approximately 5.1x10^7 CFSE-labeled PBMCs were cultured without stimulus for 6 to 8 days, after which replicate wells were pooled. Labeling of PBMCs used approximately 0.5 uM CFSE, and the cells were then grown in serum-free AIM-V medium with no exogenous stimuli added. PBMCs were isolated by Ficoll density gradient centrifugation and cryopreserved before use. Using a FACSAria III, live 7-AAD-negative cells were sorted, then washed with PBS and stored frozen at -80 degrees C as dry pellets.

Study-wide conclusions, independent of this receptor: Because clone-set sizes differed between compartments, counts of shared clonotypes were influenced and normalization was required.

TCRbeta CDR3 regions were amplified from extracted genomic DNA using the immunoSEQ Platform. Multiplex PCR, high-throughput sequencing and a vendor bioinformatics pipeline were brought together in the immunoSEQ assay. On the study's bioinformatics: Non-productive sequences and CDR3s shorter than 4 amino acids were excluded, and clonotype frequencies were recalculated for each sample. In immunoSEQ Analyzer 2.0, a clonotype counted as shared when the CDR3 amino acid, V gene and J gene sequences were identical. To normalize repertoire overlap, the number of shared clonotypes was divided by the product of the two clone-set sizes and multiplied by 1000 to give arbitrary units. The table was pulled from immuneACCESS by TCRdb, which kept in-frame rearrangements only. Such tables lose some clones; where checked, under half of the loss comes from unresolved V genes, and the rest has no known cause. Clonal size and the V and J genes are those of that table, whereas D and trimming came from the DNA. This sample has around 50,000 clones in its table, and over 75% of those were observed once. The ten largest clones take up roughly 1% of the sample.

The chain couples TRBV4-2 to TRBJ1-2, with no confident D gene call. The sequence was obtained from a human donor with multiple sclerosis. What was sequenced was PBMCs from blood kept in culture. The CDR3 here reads CASSQEGRSRFYGYTF. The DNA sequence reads TGTGCCAGCAGCCAAGAAGGGAGGAGTAGATTCTATGGCTACACCTTC.